This T cell receptor (beta chain) was identified during a study of T cell responses to AZD1222 COVID-19 vaccine. Sequencing was performed with immunoSEQ multiplex PCR; in TCRdb, only in-frame clones are kept and a portion is missing. The sample gives over 85,000 clones, roughly four fifths of which show up once; about 4.5% is in the top ten. This TCR was sampled from an adult in good health. The input for sequencing was peripheral blood, taken on day 0 of AZD1222 vaccination.

CDR3 loop: CASSLDRANSYEQYF. The CDR3 nucleotides are TGTGCCAGCAGCTTAGACAGGGCGAACTCCTACGAGCAGTACTTC. V and J are TRBV5-6 and TRBJ2-7; TRBD1 matches 7 bases. CDR3 length: 15 residues. Germline lookup yields CDR1 SGHDT and CDR2 YYEEEE. The trim removed 2 bases at V and 0 bases at J, leaving 5 bases unmatched.